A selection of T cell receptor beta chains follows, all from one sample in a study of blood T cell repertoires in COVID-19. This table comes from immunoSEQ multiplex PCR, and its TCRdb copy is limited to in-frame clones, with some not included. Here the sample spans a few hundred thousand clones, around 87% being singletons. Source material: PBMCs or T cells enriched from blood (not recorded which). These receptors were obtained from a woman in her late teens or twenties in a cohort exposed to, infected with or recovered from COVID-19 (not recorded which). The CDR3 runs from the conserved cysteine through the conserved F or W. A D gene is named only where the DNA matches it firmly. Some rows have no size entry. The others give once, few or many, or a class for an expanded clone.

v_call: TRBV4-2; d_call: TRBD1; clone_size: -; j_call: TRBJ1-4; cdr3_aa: CASSQETGRNEKLFF; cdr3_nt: TGTGCCAGCAGCCAGGAGACAGGGAGGAATGAAAAACTGTTTTTT
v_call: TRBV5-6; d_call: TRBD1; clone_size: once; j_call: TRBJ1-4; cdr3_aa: CASMTGGHSNEKLFF; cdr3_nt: TGTGCCAGTATGACAGGGGGCCACTCTAATGAAAAACTGTTTTTT
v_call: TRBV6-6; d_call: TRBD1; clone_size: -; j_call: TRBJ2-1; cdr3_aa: CASKVGQGIYEQFF; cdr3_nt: TGTGCCAGCAAGGTGGGACAGGGAATTTATGAGCAGTTCTTC
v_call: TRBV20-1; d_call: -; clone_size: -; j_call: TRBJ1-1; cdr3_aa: CSVGGRREAFF; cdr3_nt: TGCAGCGTAGGCGGCCGGAGAGAAGCTTTCTTT
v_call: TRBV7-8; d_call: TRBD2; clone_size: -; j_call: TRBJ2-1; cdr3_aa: CASSQREIAGGYNEQFF; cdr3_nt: TGTGCCAGCAGTCAGAGGGAGATAGCGGGGGGATACAATGAGCAGTTCTTC
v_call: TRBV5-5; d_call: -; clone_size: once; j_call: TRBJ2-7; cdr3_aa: CASSWDGGLYEQYF; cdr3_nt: TGTGCCAGCAGCTGGGACGGAGGACTATACGAGCAGTACTTC
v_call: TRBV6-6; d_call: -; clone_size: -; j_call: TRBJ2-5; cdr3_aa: CASRDLLGAETQYF; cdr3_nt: TGTGCCAGCAGGGACCTCCTGGGGGCAGAGACCCAGTACTTC
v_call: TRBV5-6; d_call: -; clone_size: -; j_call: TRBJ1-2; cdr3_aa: CASSFTTGSYYGYTF; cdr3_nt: TGTGCCAGCAGCTTCACGACAGGATCCTATTATGGCTACACCTTC
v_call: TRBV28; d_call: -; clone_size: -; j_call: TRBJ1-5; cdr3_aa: CASSSIFYGEGNQPQHF; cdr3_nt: TGTGCCAGCAGTTCTATATTTTACGGGGAAGGAAATCAGCCCCAGCATTTT
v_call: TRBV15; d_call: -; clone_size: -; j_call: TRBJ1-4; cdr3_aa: CATSIGPSGEKLFF; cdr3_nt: TGTGCCACCAGCATAGGACCCTCGGGGGAAAAACTGTTTTTT
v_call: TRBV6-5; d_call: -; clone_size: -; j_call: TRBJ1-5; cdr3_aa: CASIGVAGVNQPQHF; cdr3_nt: TGTGCCAGCATAGGTGTAGCGGGGGTAAATCAGCCCCAGCATTTT
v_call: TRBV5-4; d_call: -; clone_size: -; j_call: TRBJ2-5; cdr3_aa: CASSLEEVAKETQYF; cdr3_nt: TGTGCCAGCAGCTTGGAAGAGGTAGCAAAAGAGACCCAGTACTTC
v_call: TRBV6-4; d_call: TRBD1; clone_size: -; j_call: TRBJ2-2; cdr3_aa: CASSDSGQGLPGELFF; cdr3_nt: TGTGCCAGCAGTGACTCGGGACAGGGTTTACCCGGGGAGCTGTTTTTT
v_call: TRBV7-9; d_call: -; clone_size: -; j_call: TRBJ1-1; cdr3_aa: CASSLGGAGNTEAFF; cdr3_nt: TGTGCCAGCAGCTTAGGCGGGGCAGGGAACACTGAAGCTTTCTTT
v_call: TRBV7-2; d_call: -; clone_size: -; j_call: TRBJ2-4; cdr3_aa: CASSPIGGAKNIQYF; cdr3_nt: TGTGCCAGCAGCCCCATTGGAGGCGCCAAAAACATTCAGTACTTC
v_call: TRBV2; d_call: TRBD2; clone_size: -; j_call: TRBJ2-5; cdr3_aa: CASSDWGGGGETQYF; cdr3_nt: TGTGCCAGCAGTGACTGGGGCGGGGGGGGAGAGACCCAGTACTTC
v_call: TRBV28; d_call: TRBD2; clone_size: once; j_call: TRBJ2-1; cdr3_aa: CASSTLAGDTLGEQFF; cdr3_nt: TGTGCCAGCAGTACACTAGCGGGGGACACCTTGGGAGAGCAGTTCTTC
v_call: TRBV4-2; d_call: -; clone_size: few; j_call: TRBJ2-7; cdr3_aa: CASSRNRAGASYEQYF; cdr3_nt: TGTGCCAGCAGCCGAAACCGGGCGGGGGCCTCCTACGAGCAGTACTTC
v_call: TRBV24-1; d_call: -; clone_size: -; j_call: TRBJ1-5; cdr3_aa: CATSDSRGQPQHF; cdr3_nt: TGTGCCACCAGTGATTCAAGGGGTCAGCCCCAGCATTTT
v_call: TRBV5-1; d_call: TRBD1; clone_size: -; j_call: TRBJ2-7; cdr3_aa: CASSRGQEGYEQYF; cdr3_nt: TGCGCCAGCAGCCGGGGACAGGAGGGCTACGAGCAGTACTTC
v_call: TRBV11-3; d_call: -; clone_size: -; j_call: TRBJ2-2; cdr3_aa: CASSSPGLFQTGELFF; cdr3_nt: TGTGCCAGCAGCTCCCCGGGACTTTTCCAAACCGGGGAGCTGTTTTTT
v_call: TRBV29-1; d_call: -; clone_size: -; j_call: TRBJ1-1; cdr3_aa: CSAQRLLLNTEAFF; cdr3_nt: TGCAGCGCTCAACGCTTGCTATTGAACACTGAAGCTTTCTTT